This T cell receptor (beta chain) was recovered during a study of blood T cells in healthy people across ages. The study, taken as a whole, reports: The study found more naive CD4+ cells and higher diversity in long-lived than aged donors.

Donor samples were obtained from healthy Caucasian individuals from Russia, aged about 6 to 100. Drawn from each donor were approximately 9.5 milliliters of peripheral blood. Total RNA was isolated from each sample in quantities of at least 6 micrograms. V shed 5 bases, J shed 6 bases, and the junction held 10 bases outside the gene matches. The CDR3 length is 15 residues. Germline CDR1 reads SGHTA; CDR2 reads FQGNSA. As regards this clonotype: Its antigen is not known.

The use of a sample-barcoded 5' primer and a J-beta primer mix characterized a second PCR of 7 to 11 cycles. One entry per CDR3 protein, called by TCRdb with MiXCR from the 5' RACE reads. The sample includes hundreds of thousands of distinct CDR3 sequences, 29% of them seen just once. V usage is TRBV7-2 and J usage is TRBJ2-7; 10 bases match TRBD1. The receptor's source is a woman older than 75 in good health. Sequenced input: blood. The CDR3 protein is CASSPSRGTGAEQYF. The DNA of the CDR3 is TGTGCCAGCAGCCCGAGTCGAGGGACAGGGGCCGAGCAGTACTTC.